This is a list of T cell receptor beta chains from one sample in a study of T cells in Graves' hyperthyroidism and ophthalmopathy. TCRdb passed the multiplex PCR reads through MiXCR, listing each CDR3 protein once. Of roughly 840,000 distinct CDR3 sequences listed, about 38% are singletons. The specimen sequenced was blood. All receptors derive from a man between 18 and 35 years old with Graves' hyperthyroidism. Each CDR3 is given with its conserved first and last residue.

>TRBV20-1|TRBJ2-5|13
CSANEASQETQYF
>TRBV4-2|TRBJ2-7|14
CASSQGDRSYEQYF
>TRBV25-1|TRBJ2-2|16
CASSDPLGGGTGELFF
>TRBV7-9|TRBJ2-5|17
CASSLALPESTQETQYF
>TRBV29-1|-|11
CSVEDRGEQFF
>TRBV19|TRBJ1-1|14
CASSMGRVNTEAFF
>TRBV5-1|TRBJ1-4|15
CASSLGSNEVDKLFF
>TRBV29-1|TRBJ2-5|16
CSVEVGLAGLQETQYF
>TRBV4-1|TRBJ1-5|16
CASSPDRVQHSQPQHF
>TRBV7-2|TRBJ2-7|14
CASSSQGGFYEQYF
>TRBV20-1|TRBJ1-1|14
CSARDGARDAEAFF
>TRBV5-5|TRBJ1-6|13
CASSSSGNSPLHF
>TRBV7-8|TRBJ1-4|14
CASSWRQGGEKLFF
>TRBV4-1|TRBJ1-1|14
CASSQDGSTSEAFF
>TRBV7-9|TRBJ2-7|13
CASTETRVYEQYF
>TRBV12-3/TRBV12-4|TRBJ1-1|13
CASRMVGNTEAFF
>TRBV7-3|TRBJ1-2|15
CASSLVGQGDYGYTF
>TRBV5-6|TRBJ2-5|16
CASSSTEQVSGETQYF
>TRBV2|TRBJ1-2|10
CASSGYGYTF
>TRBV2|TRBJ1-2|14
CASSTQGTGYGYTF
>TRBV15|TRBJ1-5|15
CATSLRGDSNQPQHF
>TRBV2|TRBJ1-4|14
CASSSDRGYEKLFF
>TRBV20-1|TRBJ2-2|13
CSAPGPRPGELFF
>TRBV20-1|TRBJ2-7|15
CSANSLGQGNYEQYF
>TRBV2|TRBJ1-1|13
CASSEVENTEAFF
>TRBV7-6|TRBJ2-5|16
CASSFIAGPPASTQYF
>TRBV10-3|TRBJ1-3|13
CATHSGGRNTIYF
>TRBV24-1|TRBJ1-1|13
CATSSRENGEAFF
>TRBV29-1|TRBJ2-7|9
CSVEGEQYF
>TRBV5-6|TRBJ1-4|15
CASSSSQGTNEKLFF
>TRBV5-1|TRBJ2-7|16
CASSDRPSMSGDEQYF
>TRBV15|TRBJ2-6|15
CATSSYDSGANVLTF
>TRBV12-3/TRBV12-4|TRBJ2-5|14
CASSLTRLLETQYF